Listed here is a single T cell receptor (beta chain). The sample originates from a study of CD8 T cells in Susac syndrome. The V segment lost 6 bases and the J segment 3 bases; nucleotides outside the gene matches: 5. The CDR3 runs to 13 residues. Germline-derived CDR1 and CDR2 are SQVTM and ANQGSEA. Through negative isolation, CD4+ and CD8+ T cells were obtained, while TEMRA cells were enriched using FACS. An input of roughly 0.5 to 1 ug of RNA was subjected to reverse transcription using random hexamers. TCRdb re-analysed the immunoSEQ multiplex PCR reads in MiXCR, keeping a single row per CDR3 protein. The sample gives around 190,000 distinct CDR3 sequences, approximately 94% of which show up once; 0.12% is in the top ten.

The rearrangement uses TRBV29-1 and TRBJ1-2; 9 nucleotides align to TRBD1. The TCR sequence derives from a human donor with Susac syndrome. Sequenced: CD4+ T cells from PBMCs. CDR3 sequence: CSVATGGDYGYTF. The CDR3 DNA follows: TGCAGCGTCGCTACAGGGGGCGACTATGGCTACACCTTC.